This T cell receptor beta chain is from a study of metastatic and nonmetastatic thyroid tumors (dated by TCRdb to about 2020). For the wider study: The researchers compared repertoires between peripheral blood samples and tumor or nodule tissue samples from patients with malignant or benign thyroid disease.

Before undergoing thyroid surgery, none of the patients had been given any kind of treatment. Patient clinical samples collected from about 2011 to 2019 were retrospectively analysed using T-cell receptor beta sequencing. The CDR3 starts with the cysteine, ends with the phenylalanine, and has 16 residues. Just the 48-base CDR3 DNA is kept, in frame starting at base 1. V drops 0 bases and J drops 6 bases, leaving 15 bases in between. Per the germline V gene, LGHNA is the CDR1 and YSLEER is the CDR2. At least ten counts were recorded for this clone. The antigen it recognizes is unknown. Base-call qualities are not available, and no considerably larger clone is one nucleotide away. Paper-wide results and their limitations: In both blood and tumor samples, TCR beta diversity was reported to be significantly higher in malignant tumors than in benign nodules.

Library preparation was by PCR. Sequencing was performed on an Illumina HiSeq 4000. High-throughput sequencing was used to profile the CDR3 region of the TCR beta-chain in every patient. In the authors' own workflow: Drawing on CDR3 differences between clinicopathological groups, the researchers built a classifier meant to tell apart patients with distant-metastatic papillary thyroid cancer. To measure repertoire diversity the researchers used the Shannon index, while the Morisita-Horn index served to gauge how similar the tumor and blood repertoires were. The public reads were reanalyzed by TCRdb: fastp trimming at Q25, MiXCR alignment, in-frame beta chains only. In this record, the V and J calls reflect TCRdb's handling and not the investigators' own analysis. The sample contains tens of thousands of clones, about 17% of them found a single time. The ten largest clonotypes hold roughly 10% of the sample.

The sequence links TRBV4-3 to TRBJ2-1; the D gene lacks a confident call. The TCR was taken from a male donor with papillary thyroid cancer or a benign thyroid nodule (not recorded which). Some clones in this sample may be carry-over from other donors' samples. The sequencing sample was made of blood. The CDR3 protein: CASSQDRSSSANEQFF. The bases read TGCGCCAGCAGCCAAGATCGTTCTAGTTCGGCCAATGAGCAGTTCTTC.